This TCR beta chain was recorded in a study of CXCR3-negative and CXCR3-positive naive CD8 T cells. Via 5' RACE with UMI labels, TRB cDNA libraries were prepared. TCRdb re-called the 5' RACE reads; one entry per CDR3 protein, DNA not given. The table lists under 45,000 distinct CDR3 sequences. The receptor was isolated from a human donor in good health. Some clones in this sample may be carry-over from other donors' samples. The sequenced sample was memory CD8+ T cells from blood.

Here the CDR3 reads CASSIAFGLAGYTDTQYF. The chain links TRBV19 to TRBJ2-3; TCRdb proposes TRBD2, but this gene call is untestable without DNA. CDR3 length: 18 residues. The germline V gene encodes CDR1 LNHDA and CDR2 SQIVND (reference sequence). The whole variable domain, remainder taken from reference TRBV19 and TRBJ2-3, is DGGITQSPKYLFRKEGQNVTLSCEQNLNHDAMYWYRQDPGQGLRLIYYSQIVNDFQKGDIAEGYSVSREKKESFPLTVTSAQKNPTAFYLCASSIAFGLAGYTDTQYFGPGTRLTVL.